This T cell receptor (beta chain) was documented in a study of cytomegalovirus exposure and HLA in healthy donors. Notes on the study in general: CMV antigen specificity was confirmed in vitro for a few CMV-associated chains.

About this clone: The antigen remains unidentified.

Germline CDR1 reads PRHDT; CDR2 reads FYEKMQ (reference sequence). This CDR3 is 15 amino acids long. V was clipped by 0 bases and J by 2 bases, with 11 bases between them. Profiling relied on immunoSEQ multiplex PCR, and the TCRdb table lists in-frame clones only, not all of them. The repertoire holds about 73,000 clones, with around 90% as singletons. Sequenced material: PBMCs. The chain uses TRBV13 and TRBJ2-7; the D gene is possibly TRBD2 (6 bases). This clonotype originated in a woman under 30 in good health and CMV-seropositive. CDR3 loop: CASSLGRGATYEQYF. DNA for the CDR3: TGTGCCAGCAGCTTAGGCCGCGGGGCTACCTACGAGCAGTACTTC.